This TCR beta chain was profiled in a study of CD8+ T cells in alopecia areata. Sequencing relied on a cDNA template that was reverse transcribed from extracted RNA. TCRdb's copy holds only in-frame clones and misses some; the assay was immunoSEQ multiplex PCR. The table lists roughly 140,000 clones, approximately 60% of them singletons. The germline gives CDR1 SGHTS, CDR2 YDEGEE. This CDR3 spans 13 amino acids. The ends were cut back, 0 bases at V and 8 bases at J, with 11 bases in the middle. The chain employs TRBV5-8 and TRBJ1-2, with D unresolved. The source material was CD8+ T cells sorted from blood. This clonotype was sampled from a human donor in good health. CDR3 sequence: CASSLAISLGYTF. As DNA, the CDR3 is TGTGCCAGCAGCTTGGCGATCAGCTTGGGCTACACCTTC.